These T cell receptor beta chains were read from a single sample in a study of blood T cell repertoires in COVID-19. Libraries were prepared by immunoSEQ multiplex PCR; TCRdb keeps only in-frame clonotypes and omits some of them. The sample records about 300,000 clones, around 88% being singletons. Material: peripheral blood. These receptors originate from a woman aged 25 to 45 who had recovered from COVID-19. Each CDR3 is given with its conserved first and last residue. Fields, in order: clone size, J gene, V gene, D gene, CDR3 DNA, CDR3 protein. A D gene is named only where the DNA matches it firmly. A clone size is listed for some rows: how often the clone was seen (once, few, many), or a class if it is expanded.

. | TRBJ2-1 | TRBV5-1 | TRBD2 | TGCGCCAGCAGCCCTACAGGACTAGCGGGCAATGAGCAGTTCTTC | CASSPTGLAGNEQFF
. | TRBJ2-2 | TRBV29-1 | TRBD2 | TGCAGCGCCCAGGTCCAGCGGGGGGTTGCCGGGGAGCTGTTTTTT | CSAQVQRGVAGELFF
once | TRBJ1-1 | TRBV11-2 | . | TGTGCCAGCAGCCGAGTGAGCGGGGGTCAATGGAGGGTGGACACTGAAGCTTTCTTT | CASSRVSGGQWRVDTEAFF
. | TRBJ1-4 | TRBV4-1 | TRBD1 | TGCGCCAGCAGCCAAACTCCGGGACAGGCTGTTGAAAAACTGTTTTTT | CASSQTPGQAVEKLFF
. | TRBJ1-2 | TRBV12-3/TRBV12-4 | TRBD1 | TGTGCCACCGCACAGGGGGACAATTATGGCTACACCTTC | CATAQGDNYGYTF
. | TRBJ2-7 | TRBV25-1 | TRBD1 | TGTGCCAGCAGGGCGGCCGGGACAGGGTCCTACGAGCAGTACTTC | CASRAAGTGSYEQYF
. | TRBJ2-7 | TRBV19 | TRBD1 | TGTGCCAGTAGTATAAGATCAACAGGGGCATACGAGCAGTACTTC | CASSIRSTGAYEQYF
. | TRBJ2-3 | TRBV4-2 | TRBD2 | TGTGCCAGCAGCCAAGCCCAAGCGGGGGGGCAGATAGATACGCAGTATTTT | CASSQAQAGGQIDTQYF
once | TRBJ1-4 | TRBV11-2 | TRBD1 | TGTGCCAGCAGCTTATACAGGGGGGCTACTAATGAAAAACTGTTTTTT | CASSLYRGATNEKLFF
. | TRBJ1-2 | TRBV3-1/TRBV3-2 | . | TGTGCCAGCAGCCAAGGCCCACAGGCTCCCTATGGCTACACCTTC | CASSQGPQAPYGYTF
. | TRBJ1-6 | TRBV11-2 | . | TGTGCCAGCAGCTTAGTGCACCCCCTCAGGGTAGCGGGACCCCTCCACTTT | CASSLVHPLRVAGPLHF
. | TRBJ1-2 | TRBV7-2 | . | TGTGCCAGCGGCTGGGACACCTCCACCGGGTACTACACCTTC | CASGWDTSTGYYTF
. | TRBJ2-3 | TRBV19 | TRBD2 | TGTGCCAGTAGTACACCAAGTGCGGGGGGGGCAGATACGCAGTATTTT | CASSTPSAGGADTQYF
. | TRBJ2-5 | TRBV12-3/TRBV12-4 | . | TGTGCCAGCAGTTTAAGCGGGCGAGAGACCCAGTACTTC | CASSLSGRETQYF
once | TRBJ2-1 | TRBV11-2 | . | TGTGCCAGCAGCTCAAACTCCGGGACTCGAACCTACAATGAGCAGTTCTTC | CASSSNSGTRTYNEQFF
. | TRBJ2-1 | TRBV10-3 | TRBD2 | TGTGCCATCAGTGAGTCAGGGGGACTAGCGGATTACAATGAGCAGTTCTTC | CAISESGGLADYNEQFF
. | TRBJ1-1 | TRBV6-5 | TRBD1 | TGTGCCAGCAGCCCCGGGACAGAGAACACTGAAGCTTTCTTT | CASSPGTENTEAFF
. | TRBJ2-7 | TRBV5-1 | . | TGCGCCAGCAGCTTGGAGAGGGAGGTAGGCGAGGGCGAGCAGTACTTC | CASSLEREVGEGEQYF
. | TRBJ2-7 | TRBV4-1 | . | TGCGCCAGCAGCCAAGACCCGCGGTCCTACGAGCAGTACTTC | CASSQDPRSYEQYF
. | TRBJ1-1 | TRBV24-1 | TRBD1 | TGTGCCACCAGTGACCCCGACAGGGACCAAACACAGAACACTGAAGCTTTCTTT | CATSDPDRDQTQNTEAFF
. | TRBJ2-1 | TRBV4-1 | . | TGCGCCAGCAGCCAAGATCGGGCTAGCTATGAGCAGTTCTTC | CASSQDRASYEQFF
. | TRBJ2-1 | TRBV15 | TRBD1 | TGTGCCACCAGACTACAGGGGTCTGACAATGAGCAGTTCTTC | CATRLQGSDNEQFF
once | TRBJ2-7 | TRBV14 | . | TGTGCCAGCAGCCAGTCAACAGGGATCTACGAGCAGTACTTC | CASSQSTGIYEQYF
few | TRBJ1-4 | TRBV10-3 | . | TGTGCCATCAGTGATTCCCCCCCAGCAGGGAGGGCAACTAATGAAAAACTGTTTTTT | CAISDSPPAGRATNEKLFF
few | TRBJ2-6 | TRBV4-2 | . | TGTGCCAGCAGCCAAAGCTTGAGTTATGGGGCCAACGTCCTGACTTTC | CASSQSLSYGANVLTF
. | TRBJ1-6 | TRBV4-1 | . | TGCGCCAGCAGCCACTTTCGGGGGAATTCACCCCTCCACTTT | CASSHFRGNSPLHF
. | TRBJ2-7 | TRBV14 | TRBD1 | TGTGCCAGCAGCCGAGCCGGGACAGGGTTCTACGAGCAGTACTTC | CASSRAGTGFYEQYF
. | TRBJ1-2 | TRBV5-4 | . | TGTGCCAGCAGCACGGTCGGGTTTAGTCACTATGGCTACACCTTC | CASSTVGFSHYGYTF
once | TRBJ1-3 | TRBV4-1 | . | TGCGCCAGCAGCCAAGTGTGGGGACTCTCTGGAAACACCATATATTTT | CASSQVWGLSGNTIYF
. | TRBJ1-1 | TRBV6-5 | . | TGTGCCAGCAGTTATATGAACACTGAAGCTTTCTTT | CASSYMNTEAFF
. | TRBJ1-5 | TRBV5-5 | . | TGTGCCAGCAGCTTGGGAAGGGGGATGGATCAGCCCCAGCATTTT | CASSLGRGMDQPQHF
. | TRBJ2-3 | TRBV5-4 | TRBD2 | TGTGCCAGCAACCCAAGCGGGGGGGCAGATACGCAGTATTTT | CASNPSGGADTQYF
. | TRBJ2-7 | TRBV7-2 | . | TGTGCCAGCAGCTCGACAGGAATTGTAGACGAGCAGTACTTC | CASSSTGIVDEQYF
. | TRBJ1-6 | TRBV6-5 | TRBD1 | TGTGCCAGCACGAATACGGACAGGGAGTCTACACCCCTCCACTTT | CASTNTDRESTPLHF
. | TRBJ1-2 | TRBV28 | . | TGTGCCAGCAGTTCATCCCTCCCCCGGGGGTTCGCTAACTATGGCTACACCTTC | CASSSSLPRGFANYGYTF
. | TRBJ2-1 | TRBV7-9 | TRBD2 | TGTGCCAGCAGCATCACTAGCGGGGGGGCCAATGAGCAGTTCTTC | CASSITSGGANEQFF
. | TRBJ2-3 | TRBV6-2/TRBV6-3 | TRBD2 | TGTGCCAGCAGTTCCAACAGACTAGCCACAGATACGCAGTATTTT | CASSSNRLATDTQYF
. | TRBJ2-1 | TRBV7-2 | TRBD2 | TGTGCCAGCAGTCTGTGGGGGGGTCGGGATGAGCAGTTCTTC | CASSLWGGRDEQFF
. | TRBJ1-2 | TRBV6-5 | . | TGTGCCAGCAGTCCTGCGCCACCCGTCCTCAATGGCTACACCTTC | CASSPAPPVLNGYTF
. | TRBJ2-7 | TRBV4-3 | TRBD1 | TGCGCCAGCAGCCTAGGACAGGGACAAGCCTACGAGCAGTACTTC | CASSLGQGQAYEQYF
. | TRBJ2-2 | TRBV7-2 | . | TGTGCCAGCAGCCTAAGGGGGGGGAACACCGGGGAGCTGTTTTTT | CASSLRGGNTGELFF
. | TRBJ2-6 | TRBV9 | . | TGTGCCAGCAGTGCAGTCTTCTCTGGGGCCAACGTCCTGACTTTC | CASSAVFSGANVLTF
. | TRBJ2-3 | TRBV7-3 | TRBD2 | TGTGCCAGCAGCTTAGGACTAGCGGGGGGTTCAGATACGCAGTATTTT | CASSLGLAGGSDTQYF
. | TRBJ2-3 | TRBV28 | TRBD1 | TGTGCCAGCAGTTTATCAGGGGGCGCGACAGATACGCAGTATTTT | CASSLSGGATDTQYF
. | TRBJ2-3 | TRBV5-4 | TRBD2 | TGTGCCAGCAGCTTGGAACTAGCGGGGAGCACAGATACGCAGTATTTT | CASSLELAGSTDTQYF
once | TRBJ2-3 | TRBV9 | TRBD1 | TGTGCCAGCAGCGGGGGACAGGGCCTTAGCACAGATACGCAGTATTTT | CASSGGQGLSTDTQYF
. | TRBJ1-1 | TRBV5-1 | TRBD1 | TGCGCCAGCAGCTTGTTGACAGGGCGATACACTGAAGCTTTCTTT | CASSLLTGRYTEAFF
. | TRBJ2-1 | TRBV12-3/TRBV12-4 | . | TGTGCCAGCAGTTTTGCCCGGACAAAGCAGTTCTTC | CASSFARTKQFF
. | TRBJ2-5 | TRBV27 | . | TGTGCCAGCAGTTACCAGGGCGAGACCCAGTACTTC | CASSYQGETQYF
. | TRBJ2-7 | TRBV2 | . | TGTGCCAGCAGATACATGAACGAGCAGTACTTC | CASRYMNEQYF
. | TRBJ1-6 | TRBV9 | . | TGTGCCAGCAGCGTAGGCGGCGATAATTCACCCCTCCACTTT | CASSVGGDNSPLHF
. | TRBJ1-4 | TRBV4-1 | . | TGCGCCAGCAGCCAAGATGGGGCCTCAAGGGATGAAAAACTGTTTTTT | CASSQDGASRDEKLFF
. | TRBJ1-6 | TRBV19 | TRBD1 | TGTGCCAGTGGACAGGGGTTTAGCTCACCCCTCCACTTT | CASGQGFSSPLHF
. | TRBJ2-2 | TRBV7-2 | . | TGTGCCAGCAGCGGACACCAGGGGCTTCGCACCGGGGAGCTGTTTTTT | CASSGHQGLRTGELFF
. | TRBJ1-1 | TRBV19 | . | TGTGCCAGCCGAAAGGTCAACTACCCTGAAGCTTTCTTT | CASRKVNYPEAFF
. | TRBJ2-6 | TRBV21-1 | . | TGTGCCAGCACCCCCGGCAGTTCCCAGGGATTCCCTGGGGCCAACGTCCTGACTTTC | CASTPGSSQGFPGANVLTF
. | TRBJ1-1 | TRBV19 | . | TGTGCCAGTAGTATAGTTACGGACACTGAAGCTTTCTTT | CASSIVTDTEAFF